The T cell receptor beta chain described here comes from a study of blood T cell repertoires in COVID-19. Sequenced by immunoSEQ multiplex PCR; TCRdb stores in-frame clones only, minus some. The repertoire includes approximately 150,000 clones, about 85% of them detected once, and about 5% sits in the top ten. V was cut by 5 bases and J by 4 bases, with 4 bases left in between. The germline V gene encodes CDR1 SNHLY and CDR2 FYNNEI. This CDR3 comprises 11 residues. Recruits, aged about 18 to 100 years, lived in 20 to 30 US areas. Membership in each cohort depended on participant-reported clinical history.

The sequencing sample was made of PBMCs or T cells enriched from blood (not recorded which). The receptor comes from a woman aged 40 to 49 with acute COVID-19. The chain links TRBV2 to TRBJ2-3; D ambiguous. This CDR3 is CASSYADTQYF. In nucleotides, the CDR3 is TGTGCCAGCAGTTATGCAGATACGCAGTATTTT.